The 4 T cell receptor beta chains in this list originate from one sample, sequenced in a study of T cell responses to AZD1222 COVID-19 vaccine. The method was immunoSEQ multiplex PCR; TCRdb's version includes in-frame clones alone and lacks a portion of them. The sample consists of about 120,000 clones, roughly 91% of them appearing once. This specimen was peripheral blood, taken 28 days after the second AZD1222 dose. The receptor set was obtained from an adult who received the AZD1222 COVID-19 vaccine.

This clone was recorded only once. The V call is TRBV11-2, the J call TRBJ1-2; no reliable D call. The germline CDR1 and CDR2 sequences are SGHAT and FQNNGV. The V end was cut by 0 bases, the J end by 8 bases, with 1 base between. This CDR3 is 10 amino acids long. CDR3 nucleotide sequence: TGTGCCAGCAGCTTAGACGGCTACACCTTC. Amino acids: CASSLDGYTF.

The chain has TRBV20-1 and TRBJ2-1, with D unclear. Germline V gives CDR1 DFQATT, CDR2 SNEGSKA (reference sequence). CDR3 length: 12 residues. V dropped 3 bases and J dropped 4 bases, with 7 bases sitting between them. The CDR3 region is CSASFAYNEQFF. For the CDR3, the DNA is TGCAGTGCTAGTTTCGCGTACAATGAGCAGTTCTTC.

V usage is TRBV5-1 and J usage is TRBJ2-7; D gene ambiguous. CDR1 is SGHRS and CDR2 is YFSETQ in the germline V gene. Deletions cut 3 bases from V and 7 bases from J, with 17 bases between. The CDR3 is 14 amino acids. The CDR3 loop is CASSSPGPKREQYF. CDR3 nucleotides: TGCGCCAGCAGCTCCCCGGGCCCCAAACGGGAGCAGTACTTC.

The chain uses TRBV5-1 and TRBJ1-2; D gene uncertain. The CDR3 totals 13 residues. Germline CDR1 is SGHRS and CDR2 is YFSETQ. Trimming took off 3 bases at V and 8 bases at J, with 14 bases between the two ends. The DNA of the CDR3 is TGCGCCAGCAGCTCGGAAGGTAGCTACGGCTACACCTTC. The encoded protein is CASSSEGSYGYTF. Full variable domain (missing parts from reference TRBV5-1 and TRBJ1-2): KAGVTQTPRYLIKTRGQQVTLSCSPISGHRSVSWYQQTPGQGLQFLFEYFSETQRNKGNFPGRFSGRQFSNSRSEMNVSTLELGDSALYLCASSSEGSYGYTFGSGTRLTVV.